The rows below give T cell receptor beta chains drawn from one sample of a study of cytomegalovirus exposure and HLA in healthy donors. Method: immunoSEQ multiplex PCR; TCRdb's copy keeps in-frame clones and lacks some. The data hold approximately 100,000 clones, with about 80% observed a single time. Specimen: PBMCs. These receptors were collected from a female donor in good health and CMV-seronegative. CDR3s include the opening cysteine and the closing phenylalanine or tryptophan. The D gene is left open where the match is weak. Some rows mark clone size as missing; the rest say once, few, many or name a class of expanded clone.

j_call d_call v_call clone_size cdr3_nt cdr3_aa
TRBJ1-1 - TRBV27 - TGTGCCAGCAACAACAGGGCAGGCACTGAAGCTTTCTTT CASNNRAGTEAFF
TRBJ2-7 - TRBV9 - TGTGCCAGCAGCCCGGGGAGCTCCTACGAGCAGTACTTC CASSPGSSYEQYF
TRBJ1-6 - TRBV27 - TGTGCCAGCAGTAATTCCCCAATTTTGGGCGGGAAAAACCTTAATTCACCCCTCCACTTT CASSNSPILGGKNLNSPLHF
TRBJ1-1 - TRBV5-1 few TGCGCCAGCAGCTTGGTCGGGGATGGAGCTGAAGCTTTCTTT CASSLVGDGAEAFF
TRBJ2-1 TRBD2 TRBV5-6 - TGTGCCAGCAGCTTGGGGACTAGCGCACCGTTCTTC CASSLGTSAPFF
TRBJ1-4 TRBD1 TRBV6-1 - TGTGCCAGCAGCGTACAGGGGCGCCCTGAAAAACTGTTTTTT CASSVQGRPEKLFF
TRBJ2-5 TRBD2 TRBV7-2 - TGTGCCAGCAGCTTGGGGGGGTTACAAGAGACCCAGTACTTC CASSLGGLQETQYF
TRBJ2-2 TRBD1 TRBV30 - TGTGCCTGGAGGGGACAGGGGGCGCGAACCGGGGAGCTGTTTTTT CAWRGQGARTGELFF
TRBJ1-5 - TRBV6-5 - TGTGCCAGCAGCTCACCGGGGGTTGGGTCCCAGCATTTT CASSSPGVGSQHF
TRBJ1-4 TRBD1 TRBV27 - TGTGCCAGCAGTCTCTATCGTTGGCCGGGACAGGGGGTTTTTTCGGGTGAAAAACTGTTTTTT CASSLYRWPGQGVFSGEKLFF
TRBJ2-1 - TRBV6-1 - TGTGCCAGCAGTGGCTCCCAGGAGTTCTTC CASSGSQEFF
TRBJ1-2 TRBD1 TRBV6-5 - TGTGCCAGCAGTTACCCCAAATCGACAGGGTACTATGGCTACACCTTC CASSYPKSTGYYGYTF
TRBJ1-1 - TRBV5-5 - TGTGCCAGCAGCCTCTCCCGGACTGAAGCTTTCTTT CASSLSRTEAFF
TRBJ2-1 TRBD2 TRBV15 - TGTGCCACCAGCAGAGATTATCTTCGACTAGCGACCTACAATGAGCAGTTCTTC CATSRDYLRLATYNEQFF
TRBJ2-1 - TRBV5-4 - TGTGCCAGCAGAAACCGTGGTGCGGGGGCCTCCTACAATGAGCAGTTCTTC CASRNRGAGASYNEQFF
TRBJ2-5 TRBD2 TRBV10-3 - TGTGCCATCAGTGAAGGGACTAGCGGGGGGTCTCAAGAGACCCAGTACTTC CAISEGTSGGSQETQYF
TRBJ1-2 - TRBV5-5 - TGTGCCAGCACCCAGGGTTTGAGCGATGGCTACACCTTC CASTQGLSDGYTF
TRBJ2-7 TRBD1 TRBV7-9 few TGTGCCAGCAACAAAGACAGGGCTAGCTCCTACGAGCAGTACTTC CASNKDRASSYEQYF
TRBJ2-5 - TRBV11-2 - TGTGCCAGCAGCTTAAAGGGGGAGTATCGGGAGACCCAGTACTTC CASSLKGEYRETQYF
TRBJ2-1 - TRBV27 once TGTGCCAGCAGTTTCATCCGACAGACCTACAATGAGCAGTTCTTC CASSFIRQTYNEQFF
TRBJ1-4 - TRBV30 - TGTGCCTGGAGTACCGGGACTTTGGTGTTTTTT CAWSTGTLVFF
TRBJ2-5 TRBD2 TRBV11-2 - TGTGCCAGCAGCACACTAGCGGAAGAGACCCAGTACTTC CASSTLAEETQYF
TRBJ1-6 - TRBV27 - TGTGCCAGCAGTTACGGGGGGCGGTCACCCCTCCACTTT CASSYGGRSPLHF
TRBJ1-6 - TRBV27 - TGTGCCAGCCTCGGCGCAGGCCAACTCCACTTT CASLGAGQLHF
TRBJ1-1 - TRBV11-2 - TGTGCCAGCAGCCCCTTTAGCTCTATTTCCCGTACACTGGACACTGAAGCTTTCTTT CASSPFSSISRTLDTEAFF
TRBJ1-2 TRBD1 TRBV6-1 - TGTGCCAGCAGTGAACAGGGGGCGGGCTATGGCTACACCTTC CASSEQGAGYGYTF
TRBJ1-1 - TRBV28 - TGTGCCAGCAGTTTAAGTGCGATGATTGAAGCTTTCTTT CASSLSAMIEAFF
TRBJ1-2 TRBD1 TRBV25-1 - TGTGCCAGCAGTGAGAGACAGGGCCGGGGCTATGGCTACACCTTC CASSERQGRGYGYTF
TRBJ2-7 - TRBV7-8 - TGTGCCAGCAGCCCATCCAGGGGTGGGGTGGAGCAGTACTTC CASSPSRGGVEQYF
TRBJ1-6 TRBD1 TRBV19 - TGTGCCAGTGGACAGGGGGCTGTAGGTTCACCCCTCCACTTT CASGQGAVGSPLHF
TRBJ2-2 - TRBV7-9 few TGTGCCAGCAGCTTAGGGGGCACCCCCGGGGAGCTGTTTTTT CASSLGGTPGELFF
TRBJ2-7 - TRBV7-9 - TGTTCCAGCATACAGGAGACCTCCTACGAGCAGTACTTC CSSIQETSYEQYF
TRBJ2-2 TRBD2 TRBV15 - TGTGCCACCAGCAGAGGGGGGGGGAACACCGGGGAGCTGTTTTTT CATSRGGGNTGELFF
TRBJ2-7 TRBD1 TRBV27 - TGTGCCAGCTCAGATGGGACAGGTTACATCGAGCAGTACTTC CASSDGTGYIEQYF
TRBJ2-3 - TRBV20-1 - TGCAGTGCCCTTAACACAGATACGCAGTATTTT CSALNTDTQYF
TRBJ2-7 - TRBV6-1 - TGTGCCAGCAGTGTAGGAGGGGGCTTCTACGAGCAGTACTTC CASSVGGGFYEQYF
TRBJ2-5 TRBD1 TRBV7-2 many TGTGCCAGCAGCTCCATGACAGGGGGTGTAGAGACCCAGTACTTC CASSSMTGGVETQYF
TRBJ1-5 - TRBV7-8 few TGTGCCAGCAGCTTAGGGGGGGGATTCGCTCAGCCCCAGCATTTT CASSLGGGFAQPQHF
TRBJ1-2 - TRBV5-1 - TGCGCCAGCAGCTTGGCCGCTAACTCTGCTGGTGGCTACACCTTC CASSLAANSAGGYTF
TRBJ1-4 - TRBV7-9 - TGTGCCAGCACCCGCAGTGAAAAACTGTTTTTT CASTRSEKLFF